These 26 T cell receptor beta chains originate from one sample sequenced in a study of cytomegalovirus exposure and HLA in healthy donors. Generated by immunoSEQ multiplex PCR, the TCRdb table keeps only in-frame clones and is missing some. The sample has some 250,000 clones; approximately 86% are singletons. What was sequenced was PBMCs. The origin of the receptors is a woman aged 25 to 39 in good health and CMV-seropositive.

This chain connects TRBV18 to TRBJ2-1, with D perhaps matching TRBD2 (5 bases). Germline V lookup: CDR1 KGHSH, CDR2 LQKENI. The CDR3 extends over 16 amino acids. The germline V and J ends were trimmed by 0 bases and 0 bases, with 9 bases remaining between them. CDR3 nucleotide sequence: TGTGCCAGCTCACCACCGCGGGCGGGCTCCTACAATGAGCAGTTCTTC. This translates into CASSPPRAGSYNEQFF.

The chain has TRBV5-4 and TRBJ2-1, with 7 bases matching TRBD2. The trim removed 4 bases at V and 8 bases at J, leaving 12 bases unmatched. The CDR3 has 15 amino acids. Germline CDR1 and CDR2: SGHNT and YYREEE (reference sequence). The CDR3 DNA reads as TGTGCCAGCAGCGGAACCGGGACTGGGGGGGATGAGCAGTTCTTC. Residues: CASSGTGTGGDEQFF.

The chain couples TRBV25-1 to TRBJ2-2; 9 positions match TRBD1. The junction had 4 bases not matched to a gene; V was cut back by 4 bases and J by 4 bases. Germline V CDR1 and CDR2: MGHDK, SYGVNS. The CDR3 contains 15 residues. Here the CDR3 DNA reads TGTGCCAGCAGTGTAGGACAGGGGAGCACCGGGGAGCTGTTTTTT. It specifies CASSVGQGSTGELFF.

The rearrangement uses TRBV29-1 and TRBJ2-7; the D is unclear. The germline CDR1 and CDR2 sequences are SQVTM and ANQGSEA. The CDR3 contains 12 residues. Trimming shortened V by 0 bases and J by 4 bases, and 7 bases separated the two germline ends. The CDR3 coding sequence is TGCAGCGTTGAAGATCCGGAGTACGAGCAGTACTTC. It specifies CSVEDPEYEQYF.

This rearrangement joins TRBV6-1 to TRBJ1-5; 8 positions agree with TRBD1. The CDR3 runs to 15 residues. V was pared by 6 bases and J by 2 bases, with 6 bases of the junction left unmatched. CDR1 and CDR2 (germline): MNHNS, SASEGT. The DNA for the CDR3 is TGTGCCAGCAGAGTATCAGGGGGCGGCAATCAGCCCCAGCATTTT. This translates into CASRVSGGGNQPQHF.

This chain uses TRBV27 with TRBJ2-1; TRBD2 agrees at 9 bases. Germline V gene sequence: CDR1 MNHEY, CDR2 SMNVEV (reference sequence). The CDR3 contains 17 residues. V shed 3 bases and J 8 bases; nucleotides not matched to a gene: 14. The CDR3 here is CASSFSLGREGPDEQFF. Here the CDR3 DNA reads TGTGCCAGCAGTTTCTCCCTAGGGCGGGAGGGCCCCGATGAGCAGTTCTTC.

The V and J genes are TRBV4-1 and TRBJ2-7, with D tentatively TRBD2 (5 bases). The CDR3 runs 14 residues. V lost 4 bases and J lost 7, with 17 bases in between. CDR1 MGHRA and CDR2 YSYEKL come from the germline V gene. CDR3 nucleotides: TGCGCCAGCAGCCCTCAGTCGGGGAGATGGGAGCAGTACTTC. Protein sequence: CASSPQSGRWEQYF.

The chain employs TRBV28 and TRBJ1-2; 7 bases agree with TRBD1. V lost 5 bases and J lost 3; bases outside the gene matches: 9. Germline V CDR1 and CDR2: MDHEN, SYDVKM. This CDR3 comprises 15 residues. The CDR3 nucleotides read TGTGCCAGCAGTCCCCCGACAGGGAAGGACTATGGCTACACCTTC. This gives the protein CASSPPTGKDYGYTF.

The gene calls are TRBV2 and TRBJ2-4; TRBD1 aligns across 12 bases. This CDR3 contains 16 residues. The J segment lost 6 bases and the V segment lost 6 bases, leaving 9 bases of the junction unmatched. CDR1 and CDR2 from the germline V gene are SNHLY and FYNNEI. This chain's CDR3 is CASSPGQGAWGNIQYF. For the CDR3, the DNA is TGTGCCAGCAGCCCGGGACAGGGGGCATGGGGAAACATTCAGTACTTC.

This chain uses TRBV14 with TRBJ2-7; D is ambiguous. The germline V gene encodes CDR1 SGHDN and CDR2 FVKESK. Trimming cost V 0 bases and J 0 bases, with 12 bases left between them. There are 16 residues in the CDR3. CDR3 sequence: CASSQDERRSSYEQYF. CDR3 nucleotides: TGTGCCAGCAGCCAAGACGAGCGACGATCCTCCTACGAGCAGTACTTC.

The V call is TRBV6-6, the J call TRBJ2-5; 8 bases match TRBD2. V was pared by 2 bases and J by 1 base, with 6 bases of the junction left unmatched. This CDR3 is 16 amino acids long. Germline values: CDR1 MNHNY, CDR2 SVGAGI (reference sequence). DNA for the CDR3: TGTGCCAGCAGTTACGCCGGCGGGAGGTTCCAAGAGACCCAGTACTTC. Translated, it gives CASSYAGGRFQETQYF.

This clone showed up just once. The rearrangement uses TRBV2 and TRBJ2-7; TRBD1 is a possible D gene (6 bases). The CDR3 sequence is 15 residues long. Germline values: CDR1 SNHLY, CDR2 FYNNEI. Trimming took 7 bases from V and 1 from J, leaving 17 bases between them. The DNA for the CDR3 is TGTGCCAGCACCAGGGGCGGTGCGGGTTCCTACGAGCAGTACTTC. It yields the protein CASTRGGAGSYEQYF. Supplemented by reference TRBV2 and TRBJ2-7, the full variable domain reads EPEVTQTPSHQVTQMGQEVILRCVPISNHLYFYWYRQILGQKVEFLVSFYNNEISEKSEIFDDQFSVERPDGSNFTLKIRSTKLEDSAMYFCASTRGGAGSYEQYFGPGTRLTVT.

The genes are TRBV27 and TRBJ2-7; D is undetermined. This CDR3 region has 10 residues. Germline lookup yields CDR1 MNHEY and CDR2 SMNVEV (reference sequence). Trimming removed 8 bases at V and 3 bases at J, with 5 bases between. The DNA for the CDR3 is TGTGCCAGCGGCCGCTACGAGCAGTACTTC. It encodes CASGRYEQYF.

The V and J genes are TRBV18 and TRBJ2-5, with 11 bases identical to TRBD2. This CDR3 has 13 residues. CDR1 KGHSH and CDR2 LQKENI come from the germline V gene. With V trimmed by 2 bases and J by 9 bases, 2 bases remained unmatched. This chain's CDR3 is CASSPAGLAAQYF. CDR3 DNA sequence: TGTGCCAGCTCACCAGCGGGACTAGCGGCCCAGTACTTC.

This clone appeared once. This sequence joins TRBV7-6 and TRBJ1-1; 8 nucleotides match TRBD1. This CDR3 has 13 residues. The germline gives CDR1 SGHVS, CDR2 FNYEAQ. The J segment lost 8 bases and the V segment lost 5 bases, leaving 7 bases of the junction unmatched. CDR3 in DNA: TGTGCCAGCAGCCAGGGGGCGTTTGCGGAAGCTTTCTTT. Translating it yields CASSQGAFAEAFF.

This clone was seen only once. The CDR3 DNA sequence: TGTGCCAGCAGCGGCGGGACAGCCTACACTGAAGCTTTCTTT. Protein product: CASSGGTAYTEAFF. J is TRBJ1-1 and V is TRBV5-6; TRBD1 aligns across 7 bases. CDR1 SGHDT and CDR2 YYEEEE come from the germline V gene. The CDR3 consists of 14 residues. Trimming removed 4 bases from V and 3 bases from J; junction bases left unmatched: 6.

The CDR3 region is CASSPGDSLYTQYF. The DNA for the CDR3 is TGTGCCAGCAGCCCGGGGGACAGCCTGTATACGCAGTATTTT. J is TRBJ2-3 and V is TRBV28; D is possibly TRBD1 (7 bases). The germline V and J ends were trimmed by 6 bases and 7 bases, with 17 bases remaining between them. This CDR3 has 14 residues. The germline CDR1 and CDR2 sequences are MDHEN and SYDVKM.

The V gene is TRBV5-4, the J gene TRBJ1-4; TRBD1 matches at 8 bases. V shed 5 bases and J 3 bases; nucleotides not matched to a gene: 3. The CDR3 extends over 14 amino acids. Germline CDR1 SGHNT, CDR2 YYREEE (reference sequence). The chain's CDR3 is CASRAGQANEKLFF. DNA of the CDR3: TGTGCCAGCAGGGCGGGACAGGCTAATGAAAAACTGTTTTTT.

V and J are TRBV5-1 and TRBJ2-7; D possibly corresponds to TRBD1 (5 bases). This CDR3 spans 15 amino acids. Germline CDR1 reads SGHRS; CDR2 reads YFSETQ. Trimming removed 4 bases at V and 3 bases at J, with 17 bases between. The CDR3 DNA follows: TGCGCCAGCAGCACCGCAGGGCCCCCGAGCTACGAGCAGTACTTC. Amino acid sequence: CASSTAGPPSYEQYF.

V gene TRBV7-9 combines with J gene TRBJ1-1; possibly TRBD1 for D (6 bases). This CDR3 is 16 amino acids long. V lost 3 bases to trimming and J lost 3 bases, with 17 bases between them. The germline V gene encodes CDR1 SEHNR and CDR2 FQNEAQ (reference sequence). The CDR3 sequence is CASSFWKAGAHTEAFF. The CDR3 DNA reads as TGTGCCAGCAGCTTCTGGAAAGCAGGGGCGCACACTGAAGCTTTCTTT.

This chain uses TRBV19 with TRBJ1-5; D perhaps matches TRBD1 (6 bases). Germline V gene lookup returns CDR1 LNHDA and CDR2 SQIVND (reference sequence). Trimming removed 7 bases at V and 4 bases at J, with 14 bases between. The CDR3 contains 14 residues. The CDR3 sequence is CASNKDSLNQPQHF. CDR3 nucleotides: TGTGCCAGTAATAAGGACAGCCTAAATCAGCCCCAGCATTTT.

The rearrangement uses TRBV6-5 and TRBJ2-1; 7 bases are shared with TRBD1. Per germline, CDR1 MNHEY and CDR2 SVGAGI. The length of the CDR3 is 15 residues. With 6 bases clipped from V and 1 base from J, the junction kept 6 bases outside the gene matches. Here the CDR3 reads CASSTYRGSYNEQFF. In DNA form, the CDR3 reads TGTGCCAGCAGCACCTACAGGGGTTCCTACAATGAGCAGTTCTTC.

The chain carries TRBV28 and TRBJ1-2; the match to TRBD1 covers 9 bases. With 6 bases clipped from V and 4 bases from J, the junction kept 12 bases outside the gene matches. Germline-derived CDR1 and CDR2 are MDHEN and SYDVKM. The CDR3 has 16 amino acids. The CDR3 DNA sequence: TGTGCCAGCAGCAAAAACACAGGGGGCGGGGTCTATGGCTACACCTTC. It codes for CASSKNTGGGVYGYTF.

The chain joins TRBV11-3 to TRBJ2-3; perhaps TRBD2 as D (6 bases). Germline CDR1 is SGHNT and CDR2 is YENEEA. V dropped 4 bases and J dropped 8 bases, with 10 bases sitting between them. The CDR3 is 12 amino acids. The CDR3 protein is CASSSLGGTQYF. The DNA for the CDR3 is TGTGCCAGCAGCTCGCTCGGGGGTACGCAGTATTTT.

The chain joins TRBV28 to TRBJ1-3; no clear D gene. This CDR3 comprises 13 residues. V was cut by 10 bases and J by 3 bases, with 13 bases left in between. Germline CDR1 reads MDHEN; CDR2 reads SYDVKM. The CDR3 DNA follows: TGTGCCACAATCGTCCCGGGTGGAAACACCATATATTTT. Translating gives CATIVPGGNTIYF.

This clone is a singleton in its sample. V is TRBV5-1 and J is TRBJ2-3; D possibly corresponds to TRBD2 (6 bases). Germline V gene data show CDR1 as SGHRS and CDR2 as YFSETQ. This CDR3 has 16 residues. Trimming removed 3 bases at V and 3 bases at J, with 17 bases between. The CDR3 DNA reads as TGCGCCAGCAGCTCGCTTTTAGGCGGGGCTACAGATACGCAGTATTTT. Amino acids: CASSSLLGGATDTQYF.